Listed here is a single T cell receptor (beta chain). The J segment lost 2 bases and the V segment lost 6 bases, leaving 7 bases of the junction unmatched. The germline V gene encodes CDR1 MNHEY and CDR2 SMNVEV (reference sequence). The CDR3 has 18 amino acids. The authors loaded 150 to 250 ng DNA, about 30,000 T cell genomes, into sorted-subset replicate PCRs. Only in-frame clones appear in the TCRdb table, and some are missing; sequencing was by immunoSEQ multiplex PCR. The sample contains about 340,000 clones, about 70% of which appear only once. The data were taken from a study of shared clonotypes between healthy human individuals.

Sequenced input: memory CD4+ T cells sorted from blood. Subset meaning: CD45RA-negative fraction. This sequence originates from a man aged 25 to 45 in good health. The rearrangement joins TRBV27 to TRBJ2-1; 16 bases line up with TRBD2. DNA for the CDR3: TGTGCCAGCAGGGTGGGACTAGCGGGAGGGCTCACCTACAATGAGCAGTTCTTC. Its translation: CASRVGLAGGLTYNEQFF.